The source of this T cell receptor beta chain is a study of PD-1 blockade in classical Hodgkin lymphoma. This sample's time point: newly diagnosed, previously untreated cHL patient sample. Starting with thawed PBMCs, CD4+ T cells were purified by magnetic negative selection. PBMCs representing newly diagnosed, untreated classical Hodgkin lymphoma functioned as the comparison. Assay: immunoSEQ multiplex PCR; the TCRdb copy retains only in-frame clones and omits some. The sample yields about 23,000 clones, 85% to 95% seen once. This TCR was recovered from a human donor with classical Hodgkin lymphoma. The sequenced material came from CD4+ T cells from blood.

CDR3 protein: CASSLDLLLVAYNEQFF. The CDR3 DNA follows: TGTGCCAGCAGCCTGGACCTTTTGTTAGTGGCCTACAATGAGCAGTTCTTC. The genes are TRBV5-5 and TRBJ2-1; D gene unclear. The germline V and J ends were trimmed by 4 bases and 2 bases, with 19 bases remaining between them. The CDR3 sequence is 17 residues long. Germline values: CDR1 SGHKS, CDR2 YYEKEE (reference sequence). The full variable domain, rest sourced from reference TRBV5-5 and TRBJ2-1, is DAGVTQSPTHLIKTRGQQVTLRCSPISGHKSVSWYQQVLGQGPQFIFQYYEKEERGRGNFPDRFSARQFPNYSSELNVNALLLGDSALYLCASSLDLLLVAYNEQFFGPGTRLTVL.